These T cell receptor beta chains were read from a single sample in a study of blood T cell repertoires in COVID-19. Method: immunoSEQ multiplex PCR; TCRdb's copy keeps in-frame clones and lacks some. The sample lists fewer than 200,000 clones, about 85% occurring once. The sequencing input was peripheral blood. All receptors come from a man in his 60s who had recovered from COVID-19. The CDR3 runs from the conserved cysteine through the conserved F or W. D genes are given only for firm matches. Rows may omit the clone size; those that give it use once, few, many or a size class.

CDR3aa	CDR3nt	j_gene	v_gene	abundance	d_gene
CASSPSGTEGNEQFF	TGCGCCAGCAGCCCCTCGGGGACGGAGGGCAATGAGCAGTTCTTC	TRBJ2-1	TRBV5-1	-	-
CASSEQTSGGVQYF	TGTGCCAGCAGTGAACAGACTAGCGGGGGGGTCCAGTACTTC	TRBJ2-5	TRBV6-1	-	TRBD2
CASSLGDSAKNIQYF	TGTGCCAGCAGCCTTGGGGACAGTGCCAAAAACATTCAGTACTTC	TRBJ2-4	TRBV3-1/TRBV3-2	-	TRBD1
CATSSTTGGANTEAFF	TGTGCCACCAGCAGTACGACAGGGGGCGCGAACACTGAAGCTTTCTTT	TRBJ1-1	TRBV15	-	TRBD1
CASSTEGNTEAFF	TGTGCCAGCTCAACAGAGGGGAACACTGAAGCTTTCTTT	TRBJ1-1	TRBV18	-	-
CASSAGTSESYNEQFF	TGCGCCAGCAGCGCCGGGACTAGCGAATCCTACAATGAGCAGTTCTTC	TRBJ2-1	TRBV5-1	-	TRBD2
CASSSGVGGIYNEQFF	TGTGCCAGCAGCTCTGGAGTCGGGGGGATCTACAATGAGCAGTTCTTC	TRBJ2-1	TRBV7-3	-	TRBD2
CASSHTGDGYTF	TGTGCCAGCAGCCATACAGGGGATGGCTACACCTTC	TRBJ1-2	TRBV7-2	-	TRBD1
CASSPPGDTQYF	TGTGCCAGCTCACCTCCGGGAGATACGCAGTATTTT	TRBJ2-3	TRBV18	few	-
CASSLRFVRDTGELFF	TGTGCCAGCAGCTTAAGGTTCGTCCGGGACACCGGGGAGCTGTTTTTT	TRBJ2-2	TRBV7-9	-	-
CASSLTSGGEEQYF	TGTGCCAGCAGCTTGACTAGCGGGGGGGAAGAGCAGTACTTC	TRBJ2-7	TRBV5-4	-	TRBD2
CASSQEGGGVPIGGYTF	TGCGCCAGCAGCCAAGAAGGTGGGGGGGTCCCCATCGGAGGCTACACCTTC	TRBJ1-2	TRBV4-1	-	-
CASSDLRTGGQPQHF	TGTGCCAGCAGTGACCTTCGGACAGGGGGTCAGCCCCAGCATTTT	TRBJ1-5	TRBV6-1	few	TRBD1
CASSATVQNTEAFF	TGTGCCAGCAGCGCGACAGTTCAGAACACTGAAGCTTTCTTT	TRBJ1-1	TRBV7-6	-	-
CASSLGGTGSHYGYTF	TGTGCCAGCAGCTTGGGTGGTACAGGGTCCCACTATGGCTACACCTTC	TRBJ1-2	TRBV5-4	-	-
CAIQPGQGVMSGNTIYF	TGTGCCATCCAGCCCGGACAGGGGGTTATGTCTGGAAACACCATATATTTT	TRBJ1-3	TRBV10-3	-	TRBD1
CASSPDRNNEKLFF	TGTGCCAGCTCACCAGACAGAAATAATGAAAAACTGTTTTTT	TRBJ1-4	TRBV18	-	-